These T cell receptor beta chains were read from a single sample in a study of cytomegalovirus exposure and HLA in healthy donors. TCRdb keeps only in-frame clones here, not all; method: immunoSEQ multiplex PCR. The sample records about 60,000 clones, more than 90% being singletons. Sequenced sample: PBMCs. The receptors shown here come from a man between 18 and 35 years old in good health and CMV-seronegative. Each CDR3 is given with its conserved first and last residue. A D gene is named only where the DNA matches it firmly. A row's size may be missing; if present it is once, few, many or a size class.

CDR3 length,clone size,V gene,D gene,J gene,CDR3 DNA,CDR3 protein
16,.,TRBV10-2,TRBD2,TRBJ2-2,TGCGCCAGCAGTGAGGGGACTAGCGCCGACACCGGGGAGCTGTTTTTT,CASSEGTSADTGELFF
17,few,TRBV27,TRBD1,TRBJ2-3,TGTGCCAGCAGTTTACTGGGGACAGGGGGGGACCTAGATACGCAGTATTTT,CASSLLGTGGDLDTQYF
13,.,TRBV21-1,.,TRBJ1-1,TGTGCCAGCAGCGGAGCCGTGGACACTGAAGCTTTCTTT,CASSGAVDTEAFF
13,once,TRBV28,TRBD1,TRBJ2-7,TGTGCCAGCAGTTTGACAGGGATCTACGAGCAGTACTTC,CASSLTGIYEQYF
15,.,TRBV5-1,TRBD1,TRBJ1-1,TGCGCCAGCAGCTTGGTACATCAGGGGGAGTCTGAAGCTTTCTTT,CASSLVHQGESEAFF
13,.,TRBV5-6,.,TRBJ1-5,TGTGCCAGCAGCTCCTATAGCAATCAGCCCCAGCATTTT,CASSSYSNQPQHF
16,.,TRBV4-2,TRBD1,TRBJ1-5,TGTGCCAGCAGCCAAGAGACAGGGGTTCTGAATCAGCCCCAGCATTTT,CASSQETGVLNQPQHF
12,.,TRBV30,.,TRBJ2-3,TGTGCCTGGGGGGTTGGAGGGGGGGTTGCGTATTTT,CAWGVGGGVAYF
17,.,TRBV7-6,.,TRBJ1-5,TGTGCCAGCAGCTTAGGGCAGGGGAGGGAGAGCAATCAGCCCCAGCATTTT,CASSLGQGRESNQPQHF
14,.,TRBV14,.,TRBJ2-7,TGTGCCAGCAGCTTGGCACGGACTTCCTACGAGCAGTACTTC,CASSLARTSYEQYF
14,.,TRBV27,TRBD1,TRBJ2-2,TGTGCCAGCAGGCGGACAGGGTGGGCCGGGGAGCTGTTTTTT,CASRRTGWAGELFF
17,.,TRBV4-3,TRBD1,TRBJ1-1,TGCGCCAGCAGCCAAGATTGGACAGGGACATTGAACACTGAAGCTTTCTTT,CASSQDWTGTLNTEAFF
13,.,TRBV14,.,TRBJ1-2,TGTGCCAGCAGCCAGGGACAAGGCTATGGCTACACCTTC,CASSQGQGYGYTF
15,.,TRBV30,.,TRBJ1-1,TGTGCCTGGACTCTGCCCGGGTACGGTACCACTGAAGCTTTCTTT,CAWTLPGYGTTEAFF
16,.,TRBV7-9,TRBD1,TRBJ2-4,TGTGCCAGCAGCCCTGGACAGGGGATCGCCAAAAACATTCAGTACTTC,CASSPGQGIAKNIQYF
13,.,TRBV6-6,.,TRBJ1-1,TGTGCCAGCAGACCTCATCAAGGGAGTGAAGCTTTCTTT,CASRPHQGSEAFF
16,.,TRBV7-9,TRBD2,TRBJ2-2,TGTGCCAGCAGCCGGACTAGCGGGCCGAACACCGGGGAGCTGTTTTTT,CASSRTSGPNTGELFF
13,.,TRBV30,.,TRBJ1-1,TGTGCCTGGTCCGGGACAAGGAACACTGAAGCTTTCTTT,CAWSGTRNTEAFF
14,.,TRBV5-1,TRBD1,TRBJ2-1,TGCGCCAGCAAACGGACAGGGCTCGACATTGAGCAGTTCTTC,CASKRTGLDIEQFF
14,.,TRBV5-4,TRBD1,TRBJ2-3,TGTGCCAGCAGACCGGACAGGGAGGCAGATACGCAGTATTTT,CASRPDREADTQYF